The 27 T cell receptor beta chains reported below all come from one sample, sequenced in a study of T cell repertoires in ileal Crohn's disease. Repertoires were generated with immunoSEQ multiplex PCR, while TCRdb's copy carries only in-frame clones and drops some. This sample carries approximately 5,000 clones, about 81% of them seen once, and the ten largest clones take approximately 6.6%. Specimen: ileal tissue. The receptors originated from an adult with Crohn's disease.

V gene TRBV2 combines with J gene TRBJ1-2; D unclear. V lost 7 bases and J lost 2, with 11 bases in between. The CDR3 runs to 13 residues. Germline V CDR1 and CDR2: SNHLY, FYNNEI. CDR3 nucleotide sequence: TGTGCCAGCACGGCCTGGGAGAACTATGGCTACACCTTC. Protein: CASTAWENYGYTF.

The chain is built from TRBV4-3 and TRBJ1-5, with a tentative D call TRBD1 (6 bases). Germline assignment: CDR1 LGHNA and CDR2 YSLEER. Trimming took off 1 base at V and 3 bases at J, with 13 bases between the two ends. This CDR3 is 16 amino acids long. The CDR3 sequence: CASSQGGGLDNQPQHF. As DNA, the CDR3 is TGCGCCAGCAGCCAAGGGGGGGGGCTGGACAATCAGCCCCAGCATTTT.

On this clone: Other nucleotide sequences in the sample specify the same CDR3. The CDR3 coding sequence is TGTGCCTGGCAGGGCAACTCTGGAAACACCATATATTTT. Translation gives CAWQGNSGNTIYF. This chain links TRBV30 with TRBJ1-3; D is possibly TRBD1 (5 bases). CDR3 length: 13 amino acids. Looked up from germline, CDR1 is GTSNPN and CDR2 is SVGIG (reference sequence). The ends were cut back, 5 bases at V and 0 bases at J, with 8 bases in the middle.

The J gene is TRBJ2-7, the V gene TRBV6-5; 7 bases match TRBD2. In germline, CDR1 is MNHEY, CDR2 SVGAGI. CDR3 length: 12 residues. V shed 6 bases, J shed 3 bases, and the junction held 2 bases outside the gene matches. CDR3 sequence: CASRGDYYEQYF. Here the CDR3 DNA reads TGTGCCAGCAGGGGGGACTACTACGAGCAGTACTTC.

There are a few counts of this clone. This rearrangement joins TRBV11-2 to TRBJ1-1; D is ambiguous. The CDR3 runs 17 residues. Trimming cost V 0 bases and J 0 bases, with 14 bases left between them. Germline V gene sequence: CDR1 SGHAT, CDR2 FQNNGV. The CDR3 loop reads CASSLDGFGSVNTEAFF. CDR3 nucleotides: TGTGCCAGCAGCTTAGATGGGTTCGGGTCGGTGAACACTGAAGCTTTCTTT.

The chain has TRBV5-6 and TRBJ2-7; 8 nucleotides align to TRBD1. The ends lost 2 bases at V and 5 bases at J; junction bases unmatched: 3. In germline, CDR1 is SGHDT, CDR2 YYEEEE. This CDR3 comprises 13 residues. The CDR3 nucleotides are TGTGCCAGCAGCTTTGGACAGGGCCACGAGCAGTACTTC. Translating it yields CASSFGQGHEQYF. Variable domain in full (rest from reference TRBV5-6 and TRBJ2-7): DAGVTQSPTHLIKTRGQQVTLRCSPKSGHDTVSWYQQALGQGPQFIFQYYEEEERQRGNFPDRFSGHQFPNYSSELNVNALLLGDSALYLCASSFGQGHEQYFGPGTRLTVT.

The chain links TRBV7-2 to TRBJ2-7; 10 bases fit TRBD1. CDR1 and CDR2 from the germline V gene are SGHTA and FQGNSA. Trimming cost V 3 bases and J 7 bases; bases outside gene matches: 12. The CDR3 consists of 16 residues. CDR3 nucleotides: TGTGCCAGCAGCTTGTTAGCGGGACAGGGGTCCTCTGAGCAGTACTTC. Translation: CASSLLAGQGSSEQYF.

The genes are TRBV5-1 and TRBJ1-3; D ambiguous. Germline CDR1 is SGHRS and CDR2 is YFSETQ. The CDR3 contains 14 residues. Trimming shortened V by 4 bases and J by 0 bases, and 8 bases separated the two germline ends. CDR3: CASSPVSSGNTIYF. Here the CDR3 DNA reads TGCGCCAGCAGCCCAGTCTCCTCTGGAAACACCATATATTTT.

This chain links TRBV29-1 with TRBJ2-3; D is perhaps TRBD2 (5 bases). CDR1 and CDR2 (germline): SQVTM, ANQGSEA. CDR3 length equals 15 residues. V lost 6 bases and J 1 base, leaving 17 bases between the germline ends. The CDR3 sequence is CSVGDGWGGTDTQYF. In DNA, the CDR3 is TGCAGCGTCGGAGACGGATGGGGAGGCACAGATACGCAGTATTTT.

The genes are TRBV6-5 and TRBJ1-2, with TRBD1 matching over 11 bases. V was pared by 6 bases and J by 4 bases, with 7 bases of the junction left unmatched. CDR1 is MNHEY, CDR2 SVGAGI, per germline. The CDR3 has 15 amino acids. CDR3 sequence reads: CASRWTGTGGYGYTF. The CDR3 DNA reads TGTGCCAGCAGGTGGACCGGGACAGGGGGCTATGGCTACACCTTC.

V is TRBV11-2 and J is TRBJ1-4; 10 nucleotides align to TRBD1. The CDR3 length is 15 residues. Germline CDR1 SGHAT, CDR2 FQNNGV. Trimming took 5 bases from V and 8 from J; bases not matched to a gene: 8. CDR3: CASSPRDRGLEKLFF. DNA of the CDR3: TGTGCCAGCAGCCCCCGGGACAGGGGCCTCGAAAAACTGTTTTTT.

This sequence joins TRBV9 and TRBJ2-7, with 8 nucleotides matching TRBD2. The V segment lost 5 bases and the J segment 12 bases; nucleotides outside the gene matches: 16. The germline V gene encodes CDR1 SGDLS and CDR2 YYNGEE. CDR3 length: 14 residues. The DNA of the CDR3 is TGTGCCAGCAGTCACAGCCGGGAGGGAACAAGGCTGTACTTC. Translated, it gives CASSHSREGTRLYF.

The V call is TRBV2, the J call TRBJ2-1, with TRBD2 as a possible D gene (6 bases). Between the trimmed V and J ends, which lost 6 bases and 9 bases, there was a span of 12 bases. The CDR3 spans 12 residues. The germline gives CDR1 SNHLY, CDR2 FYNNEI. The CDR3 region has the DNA TGTGCCAGCAGCCCCACTAGCTCTGAGCAGTTCTTC. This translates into CASSPTSSEQFF. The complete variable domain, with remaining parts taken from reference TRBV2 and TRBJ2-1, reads EPEVTQTPSHQVTQMGQEVILRCVPISNHLYFYWYRQILGQKVEFLVSFYNNEISEKSEIFDDQFSVERPDGSNFTLKIRSTKLEDSAMYFCASSPTSSEQFFGPGTRLTVL.

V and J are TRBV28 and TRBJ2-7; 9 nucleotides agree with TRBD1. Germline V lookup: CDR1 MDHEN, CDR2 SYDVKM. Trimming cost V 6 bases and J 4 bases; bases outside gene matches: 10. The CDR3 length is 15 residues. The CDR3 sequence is CASSRPGTGIYEQYF. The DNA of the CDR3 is TGTGCCAGCAGCCGCCCCGGGACAGGGATATACGAGCAGTACTTC.

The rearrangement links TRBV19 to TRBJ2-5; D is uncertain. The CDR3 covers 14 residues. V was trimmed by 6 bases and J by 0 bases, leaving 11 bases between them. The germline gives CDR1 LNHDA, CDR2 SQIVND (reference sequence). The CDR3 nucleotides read TGTGCCAGTAGCACGGAGTTGTACCAAGAGACCCAGTACTTC. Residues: CASSTELYQETQYF.

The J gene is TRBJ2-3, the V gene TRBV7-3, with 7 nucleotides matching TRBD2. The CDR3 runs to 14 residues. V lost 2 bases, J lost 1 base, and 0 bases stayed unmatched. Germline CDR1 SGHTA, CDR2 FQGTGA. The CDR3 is CASSLAGGTDTQYF. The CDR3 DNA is TGTGCCAGCAGCTTAGCGGGGGGCACAGATACGCAGTATTTT.

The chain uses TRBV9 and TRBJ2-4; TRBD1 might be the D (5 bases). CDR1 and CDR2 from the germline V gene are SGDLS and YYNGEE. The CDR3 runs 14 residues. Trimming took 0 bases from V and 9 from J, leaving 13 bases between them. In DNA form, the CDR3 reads TGTGCCAGCAGCGTAGGACAGACCCGCTCCATTCAGTACTTC. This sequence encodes CASSVGQTRSIQYF. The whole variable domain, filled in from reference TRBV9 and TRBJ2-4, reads DSGVTQTPKHLITATGQRVTLRCSPRSGDLSVYWYQQSLDQGLQFLIQYYNGEERAKGNILERFSAQQFPDLHSELNLSSLELGDSALYFCASSVGQTRSIQYFGAGTRLSVL.

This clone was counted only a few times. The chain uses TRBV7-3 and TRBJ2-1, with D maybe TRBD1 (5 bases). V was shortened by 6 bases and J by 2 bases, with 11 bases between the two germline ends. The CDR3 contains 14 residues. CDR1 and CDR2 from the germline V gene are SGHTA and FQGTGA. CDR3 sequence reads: CASSTGTTYNEQFF. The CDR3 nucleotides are TGTGCCAGCAGTACAGGTACAACCTACAATGAGCAGTTCTTC.

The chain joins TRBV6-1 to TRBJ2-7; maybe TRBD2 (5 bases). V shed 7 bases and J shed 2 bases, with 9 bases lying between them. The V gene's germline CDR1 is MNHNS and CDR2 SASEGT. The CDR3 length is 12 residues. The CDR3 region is CASTRLPYEQYF. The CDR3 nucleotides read TGTGCCAGCACTAGACTACCCTACGAGCAGTACTTC.

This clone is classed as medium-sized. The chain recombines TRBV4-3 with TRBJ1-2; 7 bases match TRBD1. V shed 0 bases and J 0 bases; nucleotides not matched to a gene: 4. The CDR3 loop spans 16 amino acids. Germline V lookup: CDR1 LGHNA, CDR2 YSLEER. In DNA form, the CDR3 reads TGCGCCAGCAGCCAAGAGGTCGGGACAGCTAACTATGGCTACACCTTC. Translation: CASSQEVGTANYGYTF.

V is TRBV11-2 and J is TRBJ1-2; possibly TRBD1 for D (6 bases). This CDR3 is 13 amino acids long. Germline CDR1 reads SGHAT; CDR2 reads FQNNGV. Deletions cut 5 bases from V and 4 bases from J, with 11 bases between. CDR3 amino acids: CASSPRGSYGYTF. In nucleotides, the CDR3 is TGTGCCAGCAGCCCCAGGGGCTCCTATGGCTACACCTTC. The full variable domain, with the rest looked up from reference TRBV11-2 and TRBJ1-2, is EAGVAQSPRYKIIEKRQSVAFWCNPISGHATLYWYQQILGQGPKLLIQFQNNGVVDDSQLPKDRFSAERLKGVDSTLKIQPAKLEDSAVYLCASSPRGSYGYTFGSGTRLTVV.

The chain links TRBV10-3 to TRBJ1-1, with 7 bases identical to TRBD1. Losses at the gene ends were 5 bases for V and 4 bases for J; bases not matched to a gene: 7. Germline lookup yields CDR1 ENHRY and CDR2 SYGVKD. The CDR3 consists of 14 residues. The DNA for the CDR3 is TGTGCCATCAGTAGACAGGGCGGAGGCACTGAAGCTTTCTTT. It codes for CAISRQGGGTEAFF.

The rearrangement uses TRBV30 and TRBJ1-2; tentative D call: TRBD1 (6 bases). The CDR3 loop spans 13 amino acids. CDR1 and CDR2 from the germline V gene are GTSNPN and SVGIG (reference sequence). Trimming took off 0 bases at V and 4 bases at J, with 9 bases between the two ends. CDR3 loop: CAWSVGGPYGYTF. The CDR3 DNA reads TGTGCCTGGAGTGTAGGGGGACCCTATGGCTACACCTTC. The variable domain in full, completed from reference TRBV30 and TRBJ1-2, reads SQTIHQWPATLVQPVGSPLSLECTVEGTSNPNLYWYRQAAGRGLQLLFYSVGIGQISSEVPQNLSASRPQDRQFILSSKKLLLSDSGFYLCAWSVGGPYGYTFGSGTRLTVV.

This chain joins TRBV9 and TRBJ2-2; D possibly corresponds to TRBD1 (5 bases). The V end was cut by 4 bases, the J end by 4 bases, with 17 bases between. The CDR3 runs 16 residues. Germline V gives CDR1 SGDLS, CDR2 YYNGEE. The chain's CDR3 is CASSPRLTEITGELFF. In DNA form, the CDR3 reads TGTGCCAGCAGCCCGAGACTGACAGAAATCACCGGGGAGCTGTTTTTT.

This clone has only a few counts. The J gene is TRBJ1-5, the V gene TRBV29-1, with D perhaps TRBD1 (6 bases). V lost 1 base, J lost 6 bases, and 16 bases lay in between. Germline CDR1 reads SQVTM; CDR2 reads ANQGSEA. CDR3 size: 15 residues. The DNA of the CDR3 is TGCAGCGTTGAAGGGGATAGGGAAGGGGGTCAGCCCCAGCATTTT. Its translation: CSVEGDREGGQPQHF.

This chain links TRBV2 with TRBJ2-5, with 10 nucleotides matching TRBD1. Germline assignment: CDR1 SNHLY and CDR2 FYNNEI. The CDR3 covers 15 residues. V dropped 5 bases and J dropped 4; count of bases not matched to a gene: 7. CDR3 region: CASSRDRGKGETQYF. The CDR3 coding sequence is TGTGCCAGCAGTAGGGACAGGGGAAAGGGAGAGACCCAGTACTTC.

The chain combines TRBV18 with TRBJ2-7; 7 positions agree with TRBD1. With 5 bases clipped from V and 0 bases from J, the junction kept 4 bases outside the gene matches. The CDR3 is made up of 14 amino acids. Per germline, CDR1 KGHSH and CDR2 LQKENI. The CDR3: CASSFGTDSYEQYF. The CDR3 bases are TGTGCCAGCTCATTTGGGACAGACTCCTACGAGCAGTACTTC. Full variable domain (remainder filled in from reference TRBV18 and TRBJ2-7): NAGVMQNPRHLVRRRGQEARLRCSPMKGHSHVYWYRQLPEEGLKFMVYLQKENIIDESGMPKERFSAEFPKEGPSILRIQQVVRGDSAAYFCASSFGTDSYEQYFGPGTRLTVT.